Below are 30 T cell receptor beta chains sequenced from a single sample in a study of molecular identifiers for immune sequencing clone quantification. In TCRdb, the PCR reads were re-called with MiXCR into one record per CDR3 protein. The repertoire holds some 680,000 distinct CDR3 sequences, with approximately 24% as singletons. Sequences were obtained from naive CD8+ T cells from blood, with Jurkat cell RNA spiked in. Subset: FACS-sorted CD8+CD4-CCR7+CD45RA+ naive T cells. These receptor sequences come from a human donor in good health. Some libraries in this study had Jurkat cell RNA spiked in.

The genes are TRBV6-6 and TRBJ2-3; TRBD2 agrees at 11 bases. Germline V gene lookup returns CDR1 MNHNY and CDR2 SVGAGI (reference sequence). The ends lost 5 bases at V and 3 bases at J; junction bases unmatched: 4. This CDR3 is built from 15 residues. CDR3 residues: CASSGSGGVTDTQYF. CDR3 DNA sequence: TGTGCCAGCAGTGGTAGCGGGGGGGTTACAGATACGCAGTATTTT.

As for this clonotype: A read error is possible here, since a much larger clone lies one base away. This chain uses TRBV29-1 with TRBJ1-1; D call uncertain. Germline-derived CDR1 and CDR2 are SQVTM and ANQGSEA. CDR3 length: 11 residues. The CDR3 DNA reads as TGCGGCGTTACGGATAACACTGAAGCTTTCTTT. It is translated as CGVTDNTEAFF. Variable domain in full (rest from reference TRBV29-1 and TRBJ1-1): SAVISQKPSRDICQRGTSLTIQCQVDSQVTMMFWYRQQPGQSLTLIATANQGSEATYESGFVIDKFPISRPNLTFSTLTVSNMSPEDSSIYLCGVTDNTEAFFGQGTRLTVV.

This clonotype appeared many times. This chain connects TRBV6-2 or TRBV6-3 to TRBJ1-1; unclear D gene. This CDR3 spans 14 amino acids. V was pared by 2 bases and J by 0 bases, with 7 bases between. Germline assignment: CDR1 MNHEY and CDR2 SVGEGT. The DNA of the CDR3 is TGTGCCAGCAGTTACAGGGCGTTGAACACTGAAGCTTTCTTT. As protein: CASSYRALNTEAFF.

This clonotype turned up a few times. The chain is built from TRBV6-5 and TRBJ1-6; D is uncertain. The CDR3 covers 14 residues. V was cut by 6 bases and J by 4 bases, with 10 bases left in between. Germline-derived CDR1 and CDR2 are MNHEY and SVGAGI. CDR3 sequence: CASSSSTYNSPLHF. CDR3 in DNA: TGTGCCAGCAGCTCCTCCACTTATAATTCACCCCTCCACTTT.

This clonotype was detected a few times. The chain uses TRBV7-2 and TRBJ1-1; D not resolved. V lost 7 bases, J lost 8 bases, and 20 bases lay in between. Germline values: CDR1 SGHTA, CDR2 FQGNSA. The CDR3 is 14 amino acids. DNA for the CDR3: TGTGCCAGCACCCTAACCCCAAGGCCCGCGGAAGCTTTCTTT. This encodes CASTLTPRPAEAFF. The whole variable domain, remainder taken from reference TRBV7-2 and TRBJ1-1, is GAGVSQSPSNKVTEKGKDVELRCDPISGHTALYWYRQSLGQGLEFLIYFQGNSAPDKSGLPSDRFSAERTGGSVSTLTIQRTQQEDSAVYLCASTLTPRPAEAFFGQGTRLTVV.

With regard to this clonotype: Since a much larger clone is just one base distant, this may be a read error. V is TRBV29-1 and J is TRBJ2-1; D call uncertain. From germline, CDR1 is SQVTM and CDR2 ANQGSEA. The CDR3 length is 14 residues. The CDR3 is CSVVTLNSYNKQFF. The CDR3 DNA follows: TGCAGCGTTGTAACCCTAAACTCCTACAATAAGCAGTTCTTC.

This clonotype was recorded many times. This chain links TRBV7-9 with TRBJ2-6; 12 positions agree with TRBD1. J lost 3 bases, V lost 3 bases, and 9 bases had no gene match. The CDR3 loop spans 19 amino acids. CDR1 SEHNR and CDR2 FQNEAQ come from the germline V gene (reference sequence). As DNA, the CDR3 is TGTGCCAGCAGCTTTCCCCCGGGACAGGGGGCGCTTGGGGCCAACGTCCTGACTTTC. Protein product: CASSFPPGQGALGANVLTF.

This clonotype has a handful of counts. The chain links TRBV4-3 to TRBJ2-1, with 14 positions matching TRBD2. The ends lost 4 bases at V and 6 bases at J; junction bases unmatched: 8. The CDR3 loop spans 17 amino acids. Per germline, CDR1 LGHNA and CDR2 YSLEER. The CDR3 DNA reads TGCGCCAGCAGCCCCGGGACTAGCGGGAGTTACGGCAATGAGCAGTTCTTC. This sequence encodes CASSPGTSGSYGNEQFF.

This clonotype was recorded only once. A much larger clone lies one base from this, so it may be a read error. It is likely a read error, because the conserved phenylalanine at the end of the CDR3 is missing. The rearrangement links TRBV28 to TRBJ2-7; D gene unclear. This CDR3 comprises 13 residues. V was pared by 6 bases and J by 3 bases, with 12 bases between. Germline V lookup: CDR1 MDHEN, CDR2 SYDVKM. DNA of the CDR3: TGTGCCAGCAGAGCCGAGCTAGTCTACGAGCAGTACCTC. Amino acid sequence: CASRAELVYEQYL.

V usage is TRBV7-9 and J usage is TRBJ2-5; D might be TRBD1 (7 bases). This CDR3 is built from 24 residues. Germline CDR1 SEHNR, CDR2 FQNEAQ (reference sequence). The V gene lost 5 bases and the J gene lost 4 bases, with 44 bases spanning the gap. DNA of the CDR3: TGTGCCAGCAGCCTAAACCAACCACCAAGGCTCGTCTATTCGGTGCAGGGGGGAGGAGAGACCCAGTACTTC. Amino acids: CASSLNQPPRLVYSVQGGGETQYF.

Concerning this clonotype itself: Likely a read error: the CDR3 ends without its conserved phenylalanine or tryptophan. The J gene is TRBJ2-5, the V gene TRBV28; TRBD2 matches 10 bases. Germline V gene sequence: CDR1 MDHEN, CDR2 SYDVKM. Losses at the gene ends were 6 bases for V and 5 bases for J; bases not matched to a gene: 12. The CDR3 totals 16 residues. The DNA of the CDR3 is TGTGCCAGCAGCATGGGGGAGCGGGAGGGCCTGGAGACCCAGTACCTC. Its protein product is CASSMGEREGLETQYL.

This clonotype occurred many times. The CDR3 nucleotides read TGTGCCAGCAGCTTGTTTTACGCCGCCTATGGCTACACCTTC. This translates into CASSLFYAAYGYTF. The V call is TRBV5-6, the J call TRBJ1-2; no reliable D call. The CDR3 is made up of 14 amino acids. Germline V gene data show CDR1 as SGHDT and CDR2 as YYEEEE. V gave up 1 base and J gave up 4 bases, with 11 bases separating them.

Remarks on this clonotype: The junction does not match germline at one end; this may be a read error. V and J are TRBV27 and TRBJ1-6; unclear D gene. Germline CDR1 and CDR2: MNHEY and SMNVEV (reference sequence). The CDR3 extends over 15 amino acids. The CDR3 nucleotides are TGTGCCAGCAGTTGCCCGCCAGGTCCTAATTCCCCCCTCCCCTTT. Encoded protein: CASSCPPGPNSPLPF.

V and J are TRBV20-1 and TRBJ1-6; perhaps TRBD1 as D (6 bases). The V and J ends lost 2 bases and 4 bases respectively, with 9 bases between them. The CDR3 loop spans 14 amino acids. CDR1 and CDR2 (germline): DFQATT, SNEGSKA (reference sequence). The CDR3 spells CSARTGTYNSPLHF. The CDR3 bases are TGCAGTGCTAGAACAGGGACATATAATTCACCCCTCCACTTT.

With respect to this clonotype: The missing conserved phenylalanine or tryptophan at the end of this CDR3 makes a read error likely. The chain employs TRBV12-3 or TRBV12-4 and TRBJ2-2; the D is unclear. Trimming took 1 base from V and 5 from J, leaving 5 bases between them. The CDR3 contains 13 residues. The CDR3, as DNA: TGTGCCAGCAGTTTAGTGCGAACCGGGGAGCTGTTTCTT. Protein sequence: CASSLVRTGELFL.

Ten or more counts support this clonotype. The chain employs TRBV28 and TRBJ2-3, with TRBD1 matching 10 bases. Germline V gene sequence: CDR1 MDHEN, CDR2 SYDVKM. The junction had 12 bases not matched to a gene; V was cut back by 4 bases and J by 2 bases. The CDR3 has 18 amino acids. This CDR3 is CASSSIRTDRGITDTQYF. The CDR3 nucleotides are TGTGCCAGCAGTTCCATTCGAACGGACAGGGGGATCACAGATACGCAGTATTTT.

A few counts support this clonotype. This CDR3 reads CASSQEVTNYGYTF. CDR3 DNA: TGCGCCAGCAGCCAAGAAGTCACTAACTATGGCTACACCTTC. The rearrangement uses TRBV4-1 and TRBJ1-2; D is unresolved. V gave up 0 bases and J gave up 0 bases, with 5 bases separating them. The CDR3 is 14 amino acids. The V gene's germline CDR1 is MGHRA and CDR2 YSYEKL.

This clonotype was seen at least ten times. The V gene is TRBV7-9, the J gene TRBJ1-1; no clear D. V was pared by 3 bases and J by 3 bases, with 8 bases between. This CDR3 comprises 13 residues. Germline V CDR1 and CDR2: SEHNR, FQNEAQ (reference sequence). The CDR3: CASSLPGYTEAFF. The CDR3 DNA is TGTGCCAGCAGCTTGCCAGGCTACACTGAAGCTTTCTTT. Full variable domain (missing parts from reference TRBV7-9 and TRBJ1-1): DTGVSQNPRHKITKRGQNVTFRCDPISEHNRLYWYRQTLGQGPEFLTYFQNEAQLEKSRLLSDRFSAERPKGSFSTLEIQRTEQGDSAMYLCASSLPGYTEAFFGQGTRLTVV.

This clonotype showed up just a few times. The J gene is TRBJ1-1, the V gene TRBV12-3 or TRBV12-4; D perhaps matches TRBD1 (6 bases). The CDR3 is made up of 17 amino acids. The V and J ends lost 5 bases and 3 bases respectively, with 22 bases between them. CDR3 region: CASSPNFGTPHYTEAFF. CDR3 in DNA: TGTGCCAGCAGTCCTAACTTTGGGACACCCCACTACACTGAAGCTTTCTTT.

This clonotype has at least ten counts. The chain is built from TRBV5-1 and TRBJ1-1; D unclear. The CDR3 spans 15 residues. The V and J ends lost 1 base and 0 bases respectively, with 10 bases between them. From germline, CDR1 is SGHRS and CDR2 YFSETQ. CDR3 region: CASSLNKGMNTEAFF. The CDR3 nucleotides read TGCGCCAGCAGCTTGAATAAAGGCATGAACACTGAAGCTTTCTTT.

The sample holds one count of this clonotype. The chain combines TRBV28 with TRBJ2-3, with D unresolved. The CDR3 extends over 14 amino acids. V gave up 5 bases and J gave up 3 bases, with 12 bases separating them. Germline V gene sequence: CDR1 MDHEN, CDR2 SYDVKM. CDR3 bases: TGTGCCAGCAGTCCACCCCACGAGACAGATACGCAGTATTTT. Encoded protein: CASSPPHETDTQYF.

The chain has TRBV7-9 and TRBJ1-2; 11 bases agree with TRBD1. V gave up 10 bases and J gave up 8 bases; unmatched junction bases: 6. The CDR3 has 12 residues. Germline V gene data show CDR1 as SEHNR and CDR2 as FQNEAQ (reference sequence). The CDR3 region has the DNA TGTGCCACCCCGGGACAGGGGGAAGGCTACACCTTC. Amino acid sequence: CATPGQGEGYTF.

V and J are TRBV20-1 and TRBJ1-2; D is undetermined. CDR3 size: 11 residues. Germline-derived CDR1 and CDR2 are DFQATT and SNEGSKA (reference sequence). Trimming removed 1 base at V and 8 bases at J, with 8 bases between. The CDR3 DNA reads TGCAGTGCTAGAGGCCCGAGAGGCTACACCTTC. Its translation: CSARGPRGYTF.

The V and J genes are TRBV19 and TRBJ2-2; the match to TRBD1 covers 9 bases. V was clipped by 9 bases and J by 4 bases; unmatched bases: 9. Germline V gives CDR1 LNHDA, CDR2 SQIVND (reference sequence). This CDR3 contains 15 residues. CDR3 DNA: TGTGCCAGCCACCCACAGGGGGCAGTCACCGGGGAGCTGTTTTTT. Its protein product is CASHPQGAVTGELFF.

V gene TRBV27 combines with J gene TRBJ2-7; D might be TRBD2 (7 bases). V lost 7 bases, J lost 1 base, and 17 bases lay in between. Per the germline V gene, CDR1 is MNHEY and CDR2 is SMNVEV (reference sequence). The CDR3 is made up of 15 amino acids. The chain's CDR3 is CASTPFRGASYEQYF. CDR3 bases: TGTGCCAGCACTCCATTTCGGGGGGCATCCTACGAGCAGTACTTC.

CDR3 sequence: CSARGEGKYLEAFF. The CDR3, as DNA: TGCAGTGCTAGAGGTGAGGGCAAGTATTTGGAGGCTTTCTTT. The rearrangement links TRBV20-1 to TRBJ1-1; no firm D call. Germline CDR1 DFQATT, CDR2 SNEGSKA (reference sequence). This CDR3 is built from 14 residues. Trimming stripped 1 base from V and 11 bases from J, with 20 bases between.

This rearrangement joins TRBV19 to TRBJ1-5; TRBD1 agrees at 7 bases. The CDR3 spans 17 residues. Germline-derived CDR1 and CDR2 are LNHDA and SQIVND (reference sequence). The trim removed 1 base at V and 0 bases at J, leaving 6 bases unmatched. The CDR3 nucleotides are TGTGCCAGTAGTATAGGACAGGGACTCTCTAGCAATCAGCCCCAGCATTTT. Translation: CASSIGQGLSSNQPQHF.

The chain is built from TRBV7-9 and TRBJ2-1; 14 positions agree with TRBD2. The CDR3 contains 17 residues. Germline lookup yields CDR1 SEHNR and CDR2 FQNEAQ (reference sequence). The V and J ends lost 4 bases and 5 bases, in that order; junction bases with no gene match: 7. CDR3 region: CASSSGTSGRGNNEQFF. The CDR3 DNA follows: TGTGCCAGCAGCTCCGGGACTAGCGGGAGAGGGAACAATGAGCAGTTCTTC. Drawing the rest from reference TRBV7-9 and TRBJ2-1, the complete variable domain is DTGVSQNPRHKITKRGQNVTFRCDPISEHNRLYWYRQTLGQGPEFLTYFQNEAQLEKSRLLSDRFSAERPKGSFSTLEIQRTEQGDSAMYLCASSSGTSGRGNNEQFFGPGTRLTVL.

To note about this clonotype: It may be a read error: a sequence one base away is much more abundant. The chain is built from TRBV7-9 and TRBJ2-5; D is perhaps TRBD2 (7 bases). There are 14 residues in the CDR3. The germline V gene encodes CDR1 SEHNR and CDR2 FQNEAQ (reference sequence). The V end lost 4 bases, the J end lost 7 bases, and 16 bases lay between the germline ends. DNA of the CDR3: TGTGCCAGCAGCTCCCTTGGGGGAGGGGGGACCCAGTACTTC. Protein: CASSSLGGGGTQYF.

V gene TRBV20-1 combines with J gene TRBJ2-5; tentatively, D is TRBD2 (7 bases). This CDR3 is 16 amino acids long. Germline V gene sequence: CDR1 DFQATT, CDR2 SNEGSKA (reference sequence). V gave up 0 bases and J gave up 3 bases, with 17 bases separating them. CDR3 nucleotide sequence: TGCAGTGCTAGAGATTCCCGGGGGGCTACTGAAGAGACCCAGTACTTC. Translated: CSARDSRGATEETQYF.